This T cell receptor beta chain stems from a study of T cell responses to AZD1222 COVID-19 vaccine. General study findings and limits: Spike as a whole was targeted by vaccine-associated CD4 TCRs, dominant at 160-218 and 743-854. Only a handful of AZD1222 recipients tested seropositive at baseline. Repertoire sampling was restricted to post-peak T cell response timepoints.

Sequencing used immunoSEQ multiplex PCR; TCRdb keeps in-frame clones, though not all of them. Counted here are around 110,000 clones, 80% to 85% occurring once; the ten biggest clones make up roughly 9.9%. Note on this clone: What it recognizes is unknown.

Germline CDR1 LNHDA, CDR2 SQIVND (reference sequence). The CDR3 has 17 amino acids. Unmatched junction bases numbered 13, after V lost 6 bases and J lost 1 base. The chain couples TRBV19 to TRBJ2-3, with 7 bases aligning to TRBD1. The source was peripheral blood, collected on day 0 of AZD1222 vaccination. This receptor was taken from an adult in good health. CDR3 nucleotides: TGTGCCAGTAGGCCCGCTTCCACAGGGGCGGGCACAGATACGCAGTATTTT. Translated: CASRPASTGAGTDTQYF.